These 11 T cell receptor beta chains came from one sample sequenced in a study of OX40 agonist ivuxolimab in advanced cancers. The table came from immunoSEQ multiplex PCR; TCRdb's copy has only in-frame clones and leaves some out. Here the sample spans under 20,000 clones, 75% to 80% being singletons. The source material was CD4+ or CD8+ T cells sorted from blood, sampled in a trial of the OX40 agonist ivuxolimab. The receptors come from an adult with an advanced solid tumor such as melanoma, head and neck, liver or kidney cancer.

The CDR3 region has the DNA TGCGCCAGCAGCCACTTCAGGGGAGGGTATGGCTACACCTTC. This encodes CASSHFRGGYGYTF. This chain uses TRBV4-3 with TRBJ1-2; TRBD1 is a possible D gene (6 bases). The germline V and J ends were trimmed by 3 bases and 5 bases, with 13 bases remaining between them. This CDR3 has 14 amino acids. Germline assignment: CDR1 LGHNA and CDR2 YSLEER.

This chain joins TRBV19 and TRBJ1-1; TRBD1 is a possible D gene (6 bases). Trimming removed 6 bases from V and 1 base from J, with 15 bases in between. CDR1 and CDR2 from the germline V gene are LNHDA and SQIVND (reference sequence). The CDR3 runs 15 residues. The CDR3 DNA sequence: TGTGCCAGTAGGCCACGGGACAAGAGGAACACTGAAGCTTTCTTT. Its translation: CASRPRDKRNTEAFF.

The rearrangement uses TRBV6-5 and TRBJ1-3; 7 bases are shared with TRBD1. Germline values: CDR1 MNHEY, CDR2 SVGAGI. V dropped 8 bases and J dropped 5; count of bases not matched to a gene: 6. The length of the CDR3 is 13 residues. CDR3 sequence: CASVPGGRNTIYF. Written as DNA, the CDR3 is TGTGCCAGCGTACCAGGGGGTAGAAACACCATATATTTT.

The genes are TRBV7-6 and TRBJ1-2, with unresolved D. Trimming pared 6 bases from V and 8 bases from J, leaving 16 bases between. Germline V lookup: CDR1 SGHVS, CDR2 FNYEAQ. The CDR3 sequence is 13 residues long. CDR3 protein: CASRPDTMGGYTF. The CDR3 bases are TGTGCCAGCAGGCCAGACACGATGGGGGGCTACACCTTC. The full variable domain, with the rest looked up from reference TRBV7-6 and TRBJ1-2, is GAGVSQSPRYKVTKRGQDVALRCDPISGHVSLYWYRQALGQGPEFLTYFNYEAQQDKSGLPNDRFSAERPEGSISTLTIQRTEQRDSAMYRCASRPDTMGGYTFGSGTRLTVV.

V gene TRBV15 combines with J gene TRBJ2-1; the match to TRBD1 covers 9 bases. Unmatched junction bases numbered 3, after V lost 3 bases and J lost 6 bases. This CDR3 is 14 amino acids long. The germline V gene encodes CDR1 LNHNV and CDR2 YYDKDF (reference sequence). The CDR3: CATSRRTGVNEQFF. CDR3 sequence (DNA): TGTGCCACCAGCAGGAGGACAGGGGTCAATGAGCAGTTCTTC.

The gene calls are TRBV5-1 and TRBJ2-1, with D possibly matching TRBD2 (5 bases). The germline V gene has CDR1 SGHRS and CDR2 YFSETQ. This CDR3 has 15 amino acids. Trimming left V 2 bases short and J 4 bases short, with 13 bases between. The CDR3 sequence: CASSFGARAYNEQFF. The CDR3, as DNA: TGCGCCAGCAGCTTCGGCGCGAGGGCGTACAATGAGCAGTTCTTC.

The CDR3 coding sequence is TGTGGGGTTTTGAGTTGGGGAGCGAACACTGAAGCTTTCTTT. This encodes CGVLSWGANTEAFF. V is TRBV28 and J is TRBJ1-1, with D hard to call. Germline CDR1 reads MDHEN; CDR2 reads SYDVKM. CDR3 size: 14 residues.

CDR3 protein: CASSFGGSSYEQYF. As DNA, the CDR3 is TGTGCCAGCAGCTTTGGCGGGAGCTCCTACGAGCAGTACTTC. This chain connects TRBV7-2 to TRBJ2-7, with TRBD2 identical over 7 bases. Trimming took 3 bases from V and 0 from J; bases not matched to a gene: 2. The CDR3 extends over 14 amino acids. The germline gives CDR1 SGHTA, CDR2 FQGNSA.

The rearrangement links TRBV9 to TRBJ1-4, with 8 bases matching TRBD1. Looked up from germline, CDR1 is SGDLS and CDR2 is YYNGEE. The CDR3 contains 15 residues. Unmatched junction bases numbered 7, after V lost 2 bases and J lost 7 bases. DNA of the CDR3: TGTGCCAGCAGCGTCGACAGGGGAGGCGGTGAAAAACTGTTTTTT. Encoded protein: CASSVDRGGGEKLFF. The whole variable domain, filled in from reference TRBV9 and TRBJ1-4, reads DSGVTQTPKHLITATGQRVTLRCSPRSGDLSVYWYQQSLDQGLQFLIQYYNGEERAKGNILERFSAQQFPDLHSELNLSSLELGDSALYFCASSVDRGGGEKLFFGSGTQLSVL.

This rearrangement joins TRBV15 to TRBJ1-6; possible D gene TRBD1, 6 bases. Germline CDR1 and CDR2: LNHNV and YYDKDF (reference sequence). V was cut by 5 bases and J by 13 bases, with 15 bases left in between. The CDR3 runs 13 residues. This CDR3 is CATSGGQSFPLHF. The CDR3 DNA sequence: TGTGCCACCAGCGGAGGACAGTCTTTCCCCCTCCACTTT.

This chain uses TRBV13 with TRBJ2-7; 10 nucleotides match TRBD2. CDR1 is PRHDT, CDR2 FYEKMQ, per germline (reference sequence). After removal of 3 bases from V and 3 bases from J, the junction contained 5 bases not matched to a gene. The CDR3 has 15 residues. CDR3 bases: TGTGCCAGCAGCTTTAGCGGGAGGAGTCTCTACGAGCAGTACTTC. As protein: CASSFSGRSLYEQYF. The full variable domain, with the rest looked up from reference TRBV13 and TRBJ2-7, is AAGVIQSPRHLIKEKRETATLKCYPIPRHDTVYWYQQGPGQDPQFLISFYEKMQSDKGSIPDRFSAQQFSDYHSELNMSSLELGDSALYFCASSFSGRSLYEQYFGPGTRLTVT.